This T cell receptor beta chain was recovered during a study of cytomegalovirus exposure and HLA in healthy donors. Points from the study as a whole: Trimming of TCR beta V- and J-genes showed a link, identified in a later analysis, to a missense DCLRE1C variant. Across donors, sequencing depth was assumed by presence/absence analyses to be roughly uniform. As was reported, the classifier diagnosed cytomegalovirus status with high specificity and sensitivity. There were some V segments, including TRBV6-2 and TRBV6-3, excluded as indistinguishable.

This CDR3 region has 15 residues. CDR1 is LGHNA, CDR2 YNFKEQ, per germline. The ends were cut back, 0 bases at V and 9 bases at J, with 15 bases in the middle. On this clone: What it binds is unknown.

The PCR employed 60 Vbeta primers together with 13 Jbeta primers. Produced via immunoSEQ multiplex PCR; TCRdb's table is partial and in-frame only. This table has around 190,000 clones, around 82% appearing once. The chain combines TRBV4-2 with TRBJ1-5; D is possibly TRBD1 (6 bases). This clonotype was sampled from a woman in her 30s in good health and CMV-seronegative. The sample was PBMCs. In nucleotides, the CDR3 is TGTGCCAGCAGCCAAGAGTCCACAGGGTATTTGCCCCAGCATTTT. It translates to CASSQESTGYLPQHF.